Below, 8 T cell receptor beta chains from the same sample are listed, as sequenced in a study of T cell responses to AZD1222 COVID-19 vaccine. The data were produced by immunoSEQ multiplex PCR, yet TCRdb's version contains in-frame clones alone and is incomplete. The sample records 80,000 to 100,000 clones, 75% to 90% being singletons. Sequencing used peripheral blood, obtained 28 days after the second AZD1222 dose. The receptors come from an adult who received the AZD1222 COVID-19 vaccine.

The rearrangement uses TRBV20-1 and TRBJ1-1; D is ambiguous. The germline V and J ends were trimmed by 3 bases and 7 bases, with 9 bases remaining between them. Germline V gives CDR1 DFQATT, CDR2 SNEGSKA (reference sequence). This CDR3 is 11 amino acids long. In nucleotides, the CDR3 is TGCAGTGCTAGGCCCGGCGGTGAAGCTTTCTTT. As protein: CSARPGGEAFF.

The chain employs TRBV5-8 and TRBJ1-1; D is uncertain. Germline CDR1 SGHTS, CDR2 YDEGEE. The CDR3 is 12 amino acids. V was shortened by 1 base and J by 8 bases, with 9 bases between the two germline ends. The CDR3 nucleotides are TGTGCCAGCAGCTTGTGGGCGGCCGAAGCTTTCTTT. Its translation: CASSLWAAEAFF. Combining the CDR3 with reference TRBV5-8 and TRBJ1-1 gives the whole variable domain EAGVTQSPTHLIKTRGQQATLRCSPISGHTSVYWYQQALGLGLQFLLWYDEGEERNRGNFPPRFSGRQFPNYSSELNVNALELEDSALYLCASSLWAAEAFFGQGTRLTVV.

This clone counts as medium-sized. V and J are TRBV6-2 or TRBV6-3 and TRBJ2-7; maybe TRBD1 (6 bases). Germline CDR1 reads MNHEY; CDR2 reads SVGEGT. With 5 bases removed from V and 5 bases from J, the gap between germline ends came to 13 bases. This CDR3 comprises 13 residues. The CDR3 DNA follows: TGTGCCAGCAGTGGGACATCTGTGGACGAGCAGTACTTC. Translation gives CASSGTSVDEQYF.

This rearrangement joins TRBV19 to TRBJ2-1, with TRBD1 matching 8 bases. Looked up from germline, CDR1 is LNHDA and CDR2 is SQIVND (reference sequence). The length of the CDR3 is 15 residues. Unmatched junction bases numbered 10, after V lost 5 bases and J lost 7 bases. CDR3 nucleotides: TGTGCCAGTAGTCCCTCGGACAGGGTTTCAAATGAGCAGTTCTTC. This codes for CASSPSDRVSNEQFF.

V and J are TRBV11-2 and TRBJ2-3; D gene unclear. The germline V gene has CDR1 SGHAT and CDR2 FQNNGV. Trimming took off 1 base at V and 2 bases at J, with 7 bases between the two ends. CDR3 length: 14 amino acids. In DNA form, the CDR3 reads TGTGCCAGCAGCTTAGGACCCTACACAGATACGCAGTATTTT. Protein: CASSLGPYTDTQYF.

The chain recombines TRBV10-1 with TRBJ2-7, with TRBD2 matching 8 bases. V trimming: 9 bases; J trimming: 4 bases; junction bases outside the gene matches: 8. The CDR3 contains 13 residues. Germline loops: CDR1 WNHNN, CDR2 SYGVQD (reference sequence). CDR3 loop: CARVPGGGYEQYF. The CDR3 DNA is TGCGCCAGAGTGCCCGGGGGGGGATACGAGCAGTACTTC.

The table lists this clone with a count of one. CDR3 sequence: CASQGADEKLFF. DNA of the CDR3: TGTGCCAGCCAGGGGGCTGATGAAAAACTGTTTTTT. The V and J genes are TRBV7-9 and TRBJ1-4; TRBD1 matches 8 bases. V lost 8 bases and J lost 6; bases outside the gene matches: 2. The CDR3 spans 12 residues. Looked up from germline, CDR1 is SEHNR and CDR2 is FQNEAQ (reference sequence).

V usage is TRBV7-2 and J usage is TRBJ2-7; D unresolved. Trimming took off 1 base at V and 3 bases at J, with 7 bases between the two ends. This CDR3 spans 13 amino acids. The germline V gene has CDR1 SGHTA and CDR2 FQGNSA. The CDR3 region has the DNA TGTGCCAGCAGCTTAGAGTTGGGCTACGAGCAGTACTTC. It specifies CASSLELGYEQYF.